This T cell receptor beta chain was profiled in a study of identical twins. V gave up 4 bases and J gave up 3 bases; unmatched junction bases: 5. This CDR3 is 15 amino acids long. CDR1 is SNHLY and CDR2 is FYNNEI in the germline V gene. General study points: The analysis was cross-sectional rather than longitudinal within donors.

This clonotype has just a few counts. Its specificity is unknown. TCRdb used MiXCR to reprocess the 5' RACE reads, holding one entry per CDR3 protein. Of some 630,000 distinct CDR3 sequences listed, roughly 6.6% were seen once; the top ten hold less than 2%. The same data also went into a second study, on yellow fever vaccine responses in identical twins.

The sequence was collected from a woman in her late teens or twenties in good health. Sequenced sample: PBMCs. V usage is TRBV2 and J usage is TRBJ2-2; the match to TRBD1 covers 7 bases. The CDR3 here is CASSVTGTYTGELFF. Written as DNA, the CDR3 is TGTGCCAGCAGTGTGACAGGGACCTACACCGGGGAGCTGTTTTTT.